The sample holds one count of the clone carrying this T cell receptor beta chain. The antigen remains undetermined. This sample was taken from a study of cytomegalovirus exposure and HLA in healthy donors. Study findings and constraints: Roughly even sequencing depth across donors was the assumption behind the presence/absence analyses. 87-base-pair reads could not separate some V segments, including TRBV6-2 and TRBV6-3. Being productive about 90% or about 30% of the time was typical of most TCR beta V segments in an earlier analysis.

The V gene's germline CDR1 is MNHNS and CDR2 SASEGT. This CDR3 is 15 amino acids long. J gave up 3 bases and V 5 bases, and 5 bases lay outside the gene matches. The primer mix had 60 Vbeta and 13 Jbeta primers. Sequencing was performed with immunoSEQ multiplex PCR; in TCRdb, only in-frame clones are kept and a portion is missing. The sample lists 170,000 or so clones, 82% occurring once. Sequences were obtained from PBMCs. The chain is built from TRBV6-1 and TRBJ2-3, with 10 bases lining up with TRBD2. The sequence derives from a woman aged 50 to 60 in good health and CMV-seronegative. CDR3 sequence (DNA): TGTGCCAGCAGTAACAGCGGGGGGGCTACAGATACGCAGTATTTT. Translated, it gives CASSNSGGATDTQYF.